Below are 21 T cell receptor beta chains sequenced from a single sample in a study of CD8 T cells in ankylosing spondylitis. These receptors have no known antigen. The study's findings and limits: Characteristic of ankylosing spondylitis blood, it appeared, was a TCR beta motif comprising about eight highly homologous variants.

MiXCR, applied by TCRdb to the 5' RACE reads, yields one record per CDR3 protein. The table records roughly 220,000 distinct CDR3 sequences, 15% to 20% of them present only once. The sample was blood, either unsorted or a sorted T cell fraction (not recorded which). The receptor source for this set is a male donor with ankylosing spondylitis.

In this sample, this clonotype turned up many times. CDR3 nucleotides: TGTGCCAGCAGCTCCAGGGGACTAGCGACCGAGCAGTACTTC. Amino acid sequence: CASSSRGLATEQYF. J is TRBJ2-7 and V is TRBV7-8, with 10 bases matching TRBD2. Germline CDR1 is SGHVS and CDR2 is FQNEAQ. This CDR3 region has 14 residues. The V and J ends lost 4 bases and 6 bases, in that order; junction bases with no gene match: 6.

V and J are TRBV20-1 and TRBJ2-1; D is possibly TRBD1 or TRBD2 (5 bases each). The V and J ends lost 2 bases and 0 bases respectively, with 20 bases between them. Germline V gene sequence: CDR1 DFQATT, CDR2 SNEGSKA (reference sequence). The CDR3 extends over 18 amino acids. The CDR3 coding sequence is TGCAGTGCTAGAACTGCGTTAACCGGGACCAGCTCCTACAATGAGCAGTTCTTC. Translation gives CSARTALTGTSSYNEQFF.

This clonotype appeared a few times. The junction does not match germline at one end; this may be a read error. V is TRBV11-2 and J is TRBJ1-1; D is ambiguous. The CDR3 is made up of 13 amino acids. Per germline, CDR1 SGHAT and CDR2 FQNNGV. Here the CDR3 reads CASSLEMNTEAFF. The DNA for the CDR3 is TGTGCCAGCAGTTTAGAAATGAACACTGAAGCTTTCTTT.

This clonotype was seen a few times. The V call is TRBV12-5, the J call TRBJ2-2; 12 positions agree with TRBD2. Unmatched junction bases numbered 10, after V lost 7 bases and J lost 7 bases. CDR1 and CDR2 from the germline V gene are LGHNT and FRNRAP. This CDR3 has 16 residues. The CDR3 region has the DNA TGTGCTAGTGCCCAACCTAGCGGGGGGGCTGTCGGGGAGCTGTTTTTT. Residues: CASAQPSGGAVGELFF.

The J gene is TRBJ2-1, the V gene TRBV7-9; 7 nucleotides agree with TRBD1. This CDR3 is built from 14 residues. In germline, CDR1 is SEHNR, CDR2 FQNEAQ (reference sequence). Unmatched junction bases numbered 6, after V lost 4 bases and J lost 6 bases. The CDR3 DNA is TGTGCCAGCAGCTCCCGGGACAGACCCAATGAGCAGTTCTTC. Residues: CASSSRDRPNEQFF.

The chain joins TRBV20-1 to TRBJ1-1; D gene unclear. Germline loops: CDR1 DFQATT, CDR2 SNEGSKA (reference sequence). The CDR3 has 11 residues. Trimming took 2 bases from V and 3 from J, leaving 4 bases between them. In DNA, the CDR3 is TGCAGTGCTAGAAAAGACACTGAAGCTTTCTTT. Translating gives CSARKDTEAFF.

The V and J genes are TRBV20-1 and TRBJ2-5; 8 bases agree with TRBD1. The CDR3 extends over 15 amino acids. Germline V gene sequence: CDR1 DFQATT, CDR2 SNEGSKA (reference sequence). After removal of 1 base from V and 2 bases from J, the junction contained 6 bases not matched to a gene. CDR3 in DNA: TGCAGTGCTAGAGCCGGGACAGGTGATCAAGAGACCCAGTACTTC. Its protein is CSARAGTGDQETQYF.

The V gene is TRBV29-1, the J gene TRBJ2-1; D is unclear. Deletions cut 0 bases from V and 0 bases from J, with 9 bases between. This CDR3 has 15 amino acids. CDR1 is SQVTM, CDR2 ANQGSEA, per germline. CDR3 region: CSVEDGGSSYNEQFF. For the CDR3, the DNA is TGCAGCGTTGAAGACGGCGGTAGCTCCTACAATGAGCAGTTCTTC.

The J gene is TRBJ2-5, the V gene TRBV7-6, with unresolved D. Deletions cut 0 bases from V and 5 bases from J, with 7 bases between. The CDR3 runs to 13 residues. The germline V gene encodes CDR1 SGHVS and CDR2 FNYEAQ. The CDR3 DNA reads TGTGCCAGCAGCTTAGCGTTCTCGGAGACCCAGTACTTC. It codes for CASSLAFSETQYF.

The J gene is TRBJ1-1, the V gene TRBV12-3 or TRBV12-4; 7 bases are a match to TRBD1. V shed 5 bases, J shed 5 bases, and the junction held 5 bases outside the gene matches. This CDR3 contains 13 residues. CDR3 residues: CASSAGGWTEAFF. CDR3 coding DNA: TGTGCCAGCAGTGCAGGGGGATGGACTGAAGCTTTCTTT.

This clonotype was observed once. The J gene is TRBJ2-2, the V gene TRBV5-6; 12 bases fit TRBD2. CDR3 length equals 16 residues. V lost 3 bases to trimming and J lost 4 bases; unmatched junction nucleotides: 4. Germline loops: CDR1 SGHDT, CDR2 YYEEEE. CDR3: CASSWILAGGTGELFF. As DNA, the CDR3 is TGTGCCAGCAGCTGGATACTAGCGGGAGGCACCGGGGAGCTGTTTTTT.

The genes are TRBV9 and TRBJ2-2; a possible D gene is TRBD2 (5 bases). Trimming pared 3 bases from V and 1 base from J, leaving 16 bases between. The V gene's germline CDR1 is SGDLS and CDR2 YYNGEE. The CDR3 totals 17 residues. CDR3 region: CASSGLLANQNTGELFF. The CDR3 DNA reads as TGTGCCAGCAGCGGCCTCCTAGCAAACCAGAACACCGGGGAGCTGTTTTTT.

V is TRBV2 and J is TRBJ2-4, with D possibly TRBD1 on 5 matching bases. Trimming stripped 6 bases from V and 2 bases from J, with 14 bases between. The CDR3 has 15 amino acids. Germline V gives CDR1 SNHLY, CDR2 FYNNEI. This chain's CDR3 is CASSTPRDPKNIQYF. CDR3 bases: TGTGCCAGCAGCACCCCCAGGGATCCCAAAAACATTCAGTACTTC.

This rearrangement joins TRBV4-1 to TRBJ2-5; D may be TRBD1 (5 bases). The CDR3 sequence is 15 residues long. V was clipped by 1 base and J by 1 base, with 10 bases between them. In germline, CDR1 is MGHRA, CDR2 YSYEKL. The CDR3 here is CASSQVATGQETQYF. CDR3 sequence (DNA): TGCGCCAGCAGCCAAGTAGCCACAGGCCAAGAGACCCAGTACTTC.

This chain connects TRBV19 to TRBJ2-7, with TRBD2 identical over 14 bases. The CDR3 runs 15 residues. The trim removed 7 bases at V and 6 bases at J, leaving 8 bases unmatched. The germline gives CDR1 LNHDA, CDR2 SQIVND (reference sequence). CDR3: CASNRGTSGSGEQYF. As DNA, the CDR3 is TGTGCCAGTAATAGGGGGACTAGCGGGAGTGGCGAGCAGTACTTC.

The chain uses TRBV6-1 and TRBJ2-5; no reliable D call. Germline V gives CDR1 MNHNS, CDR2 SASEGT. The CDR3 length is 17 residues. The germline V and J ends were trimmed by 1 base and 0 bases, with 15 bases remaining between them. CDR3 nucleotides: TGTGCCAGCAGTGAAGACCCCGGGTCCCGGTACCAAGAGACCCAGTACTTC. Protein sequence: CASSEDPGSRYQETQYF.

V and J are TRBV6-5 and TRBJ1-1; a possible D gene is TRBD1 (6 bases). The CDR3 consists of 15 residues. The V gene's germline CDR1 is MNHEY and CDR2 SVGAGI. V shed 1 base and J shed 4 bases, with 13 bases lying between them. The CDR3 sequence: CASSYFPGAGTEAFF. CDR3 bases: TGTGCCAGCAGTTACTTCCCAGGGGCCGGCACTGAAGCTTTCTTT.

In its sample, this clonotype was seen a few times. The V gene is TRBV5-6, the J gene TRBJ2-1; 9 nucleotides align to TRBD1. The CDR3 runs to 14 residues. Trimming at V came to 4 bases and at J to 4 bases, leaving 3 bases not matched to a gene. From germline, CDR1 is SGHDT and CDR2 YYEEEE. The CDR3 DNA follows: TGTGCCAGCAGCCAAGGGACAGGGTACAATGAGCAGTTCTTC. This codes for CASSQGTGYNEQFF.

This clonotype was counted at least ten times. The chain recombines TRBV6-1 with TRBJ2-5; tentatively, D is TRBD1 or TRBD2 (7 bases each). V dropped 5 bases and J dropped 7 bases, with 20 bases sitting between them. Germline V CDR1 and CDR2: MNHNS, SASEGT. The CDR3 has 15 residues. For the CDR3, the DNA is TGTGCCAGCAGTAATACCTTGACAGGGAGGGGGACCCAGTACTTC. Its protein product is CASSNTLTGRGTQYF.

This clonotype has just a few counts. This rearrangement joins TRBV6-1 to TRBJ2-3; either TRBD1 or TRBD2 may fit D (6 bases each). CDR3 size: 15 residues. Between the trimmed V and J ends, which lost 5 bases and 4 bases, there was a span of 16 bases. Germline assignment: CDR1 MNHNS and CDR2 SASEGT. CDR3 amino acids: CASSPGGGRADTQYF. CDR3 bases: TGTGCCAGCAGTCCCGGAGGGGGAAGAGCAGATACGCAGTATTTT.

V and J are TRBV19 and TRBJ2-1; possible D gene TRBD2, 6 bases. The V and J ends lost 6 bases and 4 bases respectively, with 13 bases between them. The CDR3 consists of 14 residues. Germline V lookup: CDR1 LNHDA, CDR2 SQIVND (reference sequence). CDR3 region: CASRVGSIYNEQFF. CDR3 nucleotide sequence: TGTGCCAGTAGAGTCGGGAGTATTTACAATGAGCAGTTCTTC.